One T cell receptor (beta chain) is described in this entry. The study ran its PCR with 60 Vbeta and 13 Jbeta primers. Sequenced by immunoSEQ multiplex PCR; TCRdb stores in-frame clones only, minus some. The data show tens of thousands of clones, and the top ten clones hold about 0.61%. The data derive from a study of cytomegalovirus exposure and HLA in healthy donors. The receptor was isolated from a man between 50 and 59 years old in good health and CMV-seronegative. Sequencing was done on a sample of PBMCs.

The CDR3 region is CASSQVSQVFTEAFF. CDR3 DNA: TGCGCCAGCAGCCAAGTGTCCCAGGTTTTTACTGAAGCTTTCTTT. The chain joins TRBV4-3 to TRBJ1-1; D is undetermined. The CDR3 covers 15 residues. Germline CDR1 is LGHNA and CDR2 is YSLEER. Trimming cost V 1 base and J 5 bases, with 14 bases left between them.